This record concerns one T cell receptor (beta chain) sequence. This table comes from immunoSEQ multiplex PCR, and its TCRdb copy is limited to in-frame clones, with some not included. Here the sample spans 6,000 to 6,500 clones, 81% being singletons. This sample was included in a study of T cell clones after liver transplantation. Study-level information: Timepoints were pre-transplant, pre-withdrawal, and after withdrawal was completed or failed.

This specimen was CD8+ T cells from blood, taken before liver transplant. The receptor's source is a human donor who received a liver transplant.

DNA for the CDR3: TGTGCCACCAGGAGGGGACTGTACAATGAGCAGTTCTTC. This codes for CATRRGLYNEQFF. The V call is TRBV27, the J call TRBJ2-1; D perhaps matches TRBD2 (6 bases). Germline-derived CDR1 and CDR2 are MNHEY and SMNVEV (reference sequence). The CDR3 extends over 13 amino acids. Trimming cost V 10 bases and J 4 bases, with 14 bases left between them.